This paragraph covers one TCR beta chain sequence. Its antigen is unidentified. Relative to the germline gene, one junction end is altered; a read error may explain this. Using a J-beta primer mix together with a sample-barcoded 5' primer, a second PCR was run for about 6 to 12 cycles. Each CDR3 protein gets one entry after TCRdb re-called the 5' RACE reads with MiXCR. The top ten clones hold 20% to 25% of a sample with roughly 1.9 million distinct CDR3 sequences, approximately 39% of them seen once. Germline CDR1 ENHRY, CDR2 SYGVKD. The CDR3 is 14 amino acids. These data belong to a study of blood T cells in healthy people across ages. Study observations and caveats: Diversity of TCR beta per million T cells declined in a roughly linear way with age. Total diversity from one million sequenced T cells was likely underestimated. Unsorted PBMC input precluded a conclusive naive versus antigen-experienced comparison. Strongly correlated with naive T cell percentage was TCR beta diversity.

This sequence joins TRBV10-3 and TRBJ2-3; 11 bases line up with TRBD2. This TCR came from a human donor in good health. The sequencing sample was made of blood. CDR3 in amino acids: CAISRLAGTDAQYF. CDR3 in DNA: TGTGCCATCAGTAGACTAGCGGGGACAGATGCGCAGTATTTT.